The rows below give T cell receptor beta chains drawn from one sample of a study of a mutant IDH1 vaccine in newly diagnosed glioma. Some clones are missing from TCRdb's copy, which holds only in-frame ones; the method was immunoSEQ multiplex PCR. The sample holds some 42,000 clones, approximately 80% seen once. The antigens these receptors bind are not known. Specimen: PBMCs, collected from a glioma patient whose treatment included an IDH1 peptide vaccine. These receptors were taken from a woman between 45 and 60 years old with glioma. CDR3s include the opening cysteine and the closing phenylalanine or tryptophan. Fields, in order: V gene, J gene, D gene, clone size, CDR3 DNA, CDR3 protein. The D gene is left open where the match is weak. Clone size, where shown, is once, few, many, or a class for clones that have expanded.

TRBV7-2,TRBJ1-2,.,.,TGTGCCAGCAGCTTGTCCCGAAGGGGCTACACCTTC,CASSLSRRGYTF
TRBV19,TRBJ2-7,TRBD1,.,TGTGCCAGTAGTATAGATAACAGGGGATACGAGCAGTACTTC,CASSIDNRGYEQYF
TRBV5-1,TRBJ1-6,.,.,TGCGCCAGCAGCTTGACGGAGAGGGAACCCTATAATTCACCCCTCCACTTT,CASSLTEREPYNSPLHF
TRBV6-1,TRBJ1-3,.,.,TGTGCCAGCAGTGAACGCCAGGGAACTGGAAACACCATATATTTT,CASSERQGTGNTIYF
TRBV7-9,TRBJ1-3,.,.,TGTGCCAGCAGCTTACAGTCTGTGGGAAACACCATATATTTT,CASSLQSVGNTIYF
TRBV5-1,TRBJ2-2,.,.,TGCGCCAGCAGCAGGGACGTGACTAGGGCCGGGGAGCTGTTTTTT,CASSRDVTRAGELFF
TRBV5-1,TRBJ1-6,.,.,TGCGCCAGCAGCTCGTCAGGGTTCTCCTATAATTCACCCCTCCACTTT,CASSSSGFSYNSPLHF
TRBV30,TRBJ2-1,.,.,TGTGCCTGGAGGTCCGGGTCCATCCACAATGAGCAGTTCTTC,CAWRSGSIHNEQFF
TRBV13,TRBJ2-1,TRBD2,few,TGTGCCAGCAGCTTTTCGAAGCGGGGGGCCGATATAGATGAGCAGTTCTTC,CASSFSKRGADIDEQFF
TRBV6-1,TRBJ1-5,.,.,TGTGCCAGCAGTCTGGACGGGTATAGCAATCAGCCCCAGCATTTT,CASSLDGYSNQPQHF
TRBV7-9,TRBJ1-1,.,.,TGTGCCAGCAGCTTAGAAGGAAGGGGCCGAGGGGCCGCTGAAGCTTTCTTT,CASSLEGRGRGAAEAFF
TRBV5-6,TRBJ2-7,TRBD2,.,TGTGCCAGCAGCTTGTTGGCGACTAGCGGGAGCTCCTACGAGCAGTACTTC,CASSLLATSGSSYEQYF
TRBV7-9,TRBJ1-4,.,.,TGTGCCAGCAGCTTAGAGGCAGCAGCTAATGAAAAACTGTTTTTT,CASSLEAAANEKLFF
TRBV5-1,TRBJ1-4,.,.,TGCGCCAGCAGCTTGGCCACGGGTAATGAAAAACTGTTTTTT,CASSLATGNEKLFF
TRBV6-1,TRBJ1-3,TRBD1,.,TGTGCCGGTCAACCGGGACAGGCTGGAAACACCATATATTTT,CAGQPGQAGNTIYF
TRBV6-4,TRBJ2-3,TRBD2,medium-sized,TGTGCCAGCAGTGAACTAGCGGGGAGCACAGATACGCAGTATTTT,CASSELAGSTDTQYF
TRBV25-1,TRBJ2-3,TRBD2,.,TGTGCCAGCAGTTTGGGAGGGGGCACAGATACGCAGTATTTT,CASSLGGGTDTQYF
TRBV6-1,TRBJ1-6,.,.,TGTGCCAGCAGTGAATTCCAAGGTGGCAGCTCCTATAATTCACCCCTCCACTTT,CASSEFQGGSSYNSPLHF
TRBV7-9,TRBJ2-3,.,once,TGTGCCAGCAGCCAAACTGCGTCTAGAAGTGCAGATACGCAGTATTTT,CASSQTASRSADTQYF
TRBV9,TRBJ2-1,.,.,TGTGCCAGCAGCGTAGCCCCTGACAAGAGCTCCTACAATGAGCAGTTCTTC,CASSVAPDKSSYNEQFF
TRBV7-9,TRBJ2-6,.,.,TGTGCCAGCAGCTTAGTGGCGGCCTCTGGGGCCAACGTCCTGACTTTC,CASSLVAASGANVLTF
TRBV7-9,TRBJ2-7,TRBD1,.,TGTGCCAGCAGCTCCGGGGCAGGGGGCTACTACGAGCAGTACTTC,CASSSGAGGYYEQYF
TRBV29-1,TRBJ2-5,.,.,TGCAGCGCTGGACGGCACCAAGAGACCCAGTACTTC,CSAGRHQETQYF
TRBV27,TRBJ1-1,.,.,TGTGCCAGCAGTCTATTGGGGGGAGGAGAAACTGAAGCTTTCTTT,CASSLLGGGETEAFF
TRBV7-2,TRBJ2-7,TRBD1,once,TGTGCCAGCACGGACAGGGGTTACGAGCAGTACTTC,CASTDRGYEQYF
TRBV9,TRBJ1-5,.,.,TGTGCCAGCAGCGCCGACGGGGGGGGGAATCAGCCCCAGCATTTT,CASSADGGGNQPQHF
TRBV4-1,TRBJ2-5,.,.,TGCGCCAGCAGCCACCCAGGGACTGCACAAGAGACCCAGTACTTC,CASSHPGTAQETQYF
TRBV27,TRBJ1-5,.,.,TGTGCCAGCAGTTCCACTGGTCAGCCCCAGCATTTT,CASSSTGQPQHF
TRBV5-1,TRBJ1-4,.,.,TGCGCCAGCAGCTTGGTGCCTGGTTCAACTAATGAAAAACTGTTTTTT,CASSLVPGSTNEKLFF
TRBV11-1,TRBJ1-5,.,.,TGTGCCAGCAGCTTAGCGTTTAATCAGCCCCAGCATTTT,CASSLAFNQPQHF
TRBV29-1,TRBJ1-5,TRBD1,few,TGCAGCGTGCTGACAGGGGGAAATCAGCCCCAGCATTTT,CSVLTGGNQPQHF
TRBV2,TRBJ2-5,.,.,TGTGCCAGCAAGAAGGGAGTAGAGACCCAGTACTTC,CASKKGVETQYF
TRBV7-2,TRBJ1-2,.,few,TGTGCCAGCAGCTTAAGTATCAGGGATAACTATGGCTACACCTTC,CASSLSIRDNYGYTF
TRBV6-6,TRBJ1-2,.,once,TGTGCCAGCAGAGGTCGTGGCTACACCTTC,CASRGRGYTF
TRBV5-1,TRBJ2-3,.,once,TGCGCCAGCAGCCCTGGCAACACAGATACGCAGTATTTT,CASSPGNTDTQYF
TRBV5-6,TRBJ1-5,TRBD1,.,TGTGCCAGCAGCTTCGGGACAGGGTTCAATCAGCCCCAGCATTTT,CASSFGTGFNQPQHF
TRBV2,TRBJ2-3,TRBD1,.,TGTGCCAGCAGTCGACAGGGGGTTGATACGCAGTATTTT,CASSRQGVDTQYF
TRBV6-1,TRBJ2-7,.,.,TGTGCCAGCACCCAAAACCCGGCAGGGTCCTACGAGCAGTACTTC,CASTQNPAGSYEQYF
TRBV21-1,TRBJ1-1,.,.,TGTGCCAGCAGCGCTGGCAGGGGACCTGGGACTGAAGCTTTCTTT,CASSAGRGPGTEAFF
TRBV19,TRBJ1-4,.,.,TGTGCCAGTAGTACAGGGGTAGGGGAAAAACTGTTTTTT,CASSTGVGEKLFF
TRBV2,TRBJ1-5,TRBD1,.,TGTGCCAGCAGTAAACAGGGGTGGAGGCAGCCCCAGCATTTT,CASSKQGWRQPQHF
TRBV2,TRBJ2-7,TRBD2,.,TGTGCCAGCAAAGAGGGGCAGCGGGAAGAATACGAGCAGTACTTC,CASKEGQREEYEQYF
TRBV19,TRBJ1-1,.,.,TGTGCCAGTTCGTCGCCTTACAAGAAGAAGTTGAACACTGAAGCTTTCTTT,CASSSPYKKKLNTEAFF
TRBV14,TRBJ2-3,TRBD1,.,TGTGCCAGCAGCCGCCCTGGGGACAGGGTCACAGATACGCAGTATTTT,CASSRPGDRVTDTQYF
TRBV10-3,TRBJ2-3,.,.,TGTGCCATCAGTGACGGAACTAGCACAGATACGCAGTATTTT,CAISDGTSTDTQYF
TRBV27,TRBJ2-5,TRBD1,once,TGTGCCAGCAGTTTTCACCTAGGTGGGACAGGGTACGAGACCCAGTACTTC,CASSFHLGGTGYETQYF
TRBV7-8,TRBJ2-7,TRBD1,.,TGTGCCAGCAGCTTGATCGGGACAGGAGTTACCTACGAGCAGTACTTC,CASSLIGTGVTYEQYF
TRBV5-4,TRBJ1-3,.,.,TGTGCCAGCAGCCTTTATGGAAACACCATATATTTT,CASSLYGNTIYF
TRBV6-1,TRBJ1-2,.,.,TGTGCCAGCACCAACAGGCTTCTGGGGGAAGGCTACACCTTC,CASTNRLLGEGYTF
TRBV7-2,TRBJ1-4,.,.,TGTGCCAGCAGCCCTCGTTACGACAGGATACGGGAAAAACTGTTTTTT,CASSPRYDRIREKLFF
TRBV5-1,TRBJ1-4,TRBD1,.,TGCGCCAGCAGCTTGGGGCAGGGGGCCGGTGAAAAACTGTTTTTT,CASSLGQGAGEKLFF
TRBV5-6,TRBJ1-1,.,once,TGTGCCAGCAGCCGAGGACAGCTGAACACTGAAGCTTTCTTT,CASSRGQLNTEAFF
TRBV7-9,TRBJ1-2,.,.,TGTGCCAGCAGCTTACCGGCAGGGGACCCGTATGGCTACACCTTC,CASSLPAGDPYGYTF
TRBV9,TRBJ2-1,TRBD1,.,TGTGCCAGCAGCTCTGCGGACAGGAACTACAATGAGCAGTTCTTC,CASSSADRNYNEQFF